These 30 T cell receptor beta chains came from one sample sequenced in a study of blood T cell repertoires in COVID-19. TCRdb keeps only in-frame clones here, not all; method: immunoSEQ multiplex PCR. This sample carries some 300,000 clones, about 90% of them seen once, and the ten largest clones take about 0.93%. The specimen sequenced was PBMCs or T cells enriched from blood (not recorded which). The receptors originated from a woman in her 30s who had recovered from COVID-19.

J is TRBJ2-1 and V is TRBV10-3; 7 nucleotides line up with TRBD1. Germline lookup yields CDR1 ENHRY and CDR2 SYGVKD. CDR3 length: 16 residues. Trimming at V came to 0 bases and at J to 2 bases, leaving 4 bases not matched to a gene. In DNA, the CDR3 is TGTGCCATCAGTGAGTCGAGGGGGCCCGCCTACAATGAGCAGTTCTTC. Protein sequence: CAISESRGPAYNEQFF.

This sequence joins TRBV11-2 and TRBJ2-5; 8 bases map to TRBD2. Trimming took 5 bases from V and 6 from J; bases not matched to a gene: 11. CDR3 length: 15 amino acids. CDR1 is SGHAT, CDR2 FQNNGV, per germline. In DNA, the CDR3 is TGTGCCAGCAGCGCTGGTCGGGGGGGCCTTCAGACCCAGTACTTC. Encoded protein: CASSAGRGGLQTQYF.

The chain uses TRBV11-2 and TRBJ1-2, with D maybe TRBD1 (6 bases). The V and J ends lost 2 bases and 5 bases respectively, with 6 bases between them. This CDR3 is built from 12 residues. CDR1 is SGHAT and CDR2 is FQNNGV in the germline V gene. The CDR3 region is CASSLQGYGYTF. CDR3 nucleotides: TGTGCCAGCAGCTTACAGGGGTATGGCTACACCTTC.

This chain's CDR3 is CASSPRGGHETQYF. Here the CDR3 DNA reads TGTGCCAGCAGCCCACGGGGGGGCCACGAGACCCAGTACTTC. J is TRBJ2-5 and V is TRBV6-5, with 8 bases that match TRBD2. The ends lost 6 bases at V and 5 bases at J; junction bases unmatched: 8. CDR3 size: 14 residues. CDR1 is MNHEY and CDR2 is SVGAGI in the germline V gene.

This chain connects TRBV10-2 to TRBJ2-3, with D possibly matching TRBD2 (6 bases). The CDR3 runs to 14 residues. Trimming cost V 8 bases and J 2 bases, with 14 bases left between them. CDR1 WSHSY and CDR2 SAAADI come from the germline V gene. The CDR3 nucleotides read TGCGCCAGCGGCACTGCGGGACCCACAGATACGCAGTATTTT. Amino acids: CASGTAGPTDTQYF.

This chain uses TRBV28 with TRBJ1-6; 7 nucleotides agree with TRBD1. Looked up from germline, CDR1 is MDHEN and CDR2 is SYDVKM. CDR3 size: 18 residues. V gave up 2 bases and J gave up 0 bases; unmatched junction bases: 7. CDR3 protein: CASSLPQPGGSYNSPLHF. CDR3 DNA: TGTGCCAGCAGTTTACCCCAACCAGGGGGCTCCTATAATTCACCCCTCCACTTT.

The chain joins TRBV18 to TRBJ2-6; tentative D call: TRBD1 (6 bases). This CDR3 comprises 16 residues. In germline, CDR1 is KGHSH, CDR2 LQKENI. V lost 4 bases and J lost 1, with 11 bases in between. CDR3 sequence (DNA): TGTGCCAGCTCACAACAGGGACGGTCTGGGGCCAACGTCCTGACTTTC. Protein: CASSQQGRSGANVLTF.

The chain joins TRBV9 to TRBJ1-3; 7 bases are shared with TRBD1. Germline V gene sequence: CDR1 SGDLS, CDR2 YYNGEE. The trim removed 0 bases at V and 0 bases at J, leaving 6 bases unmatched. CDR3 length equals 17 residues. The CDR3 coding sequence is TGTGCCAGCAGCGTAGGTTCGGGACAGAGCTCTGGAAACACCATATATTTT. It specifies CASSVGSGQSSGNTIYF.

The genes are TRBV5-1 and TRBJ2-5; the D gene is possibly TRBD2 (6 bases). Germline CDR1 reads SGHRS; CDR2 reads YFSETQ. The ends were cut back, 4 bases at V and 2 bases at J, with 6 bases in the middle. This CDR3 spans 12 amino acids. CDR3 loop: CASSRGQETQYF. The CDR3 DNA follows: TGCGCCAGCAGCCGGGGGCAAGAGACCCAGTACTTC.

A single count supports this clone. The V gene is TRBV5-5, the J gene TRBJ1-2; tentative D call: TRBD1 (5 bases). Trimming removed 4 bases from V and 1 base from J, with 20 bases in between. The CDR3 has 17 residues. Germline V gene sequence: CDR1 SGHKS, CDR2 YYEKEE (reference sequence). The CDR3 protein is CASSDPGRDPYNYGYTF. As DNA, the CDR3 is TGTGCCAGCAGCGACCCTGGCAGGGATCCTTATAACTATGGCTACACCTTC.

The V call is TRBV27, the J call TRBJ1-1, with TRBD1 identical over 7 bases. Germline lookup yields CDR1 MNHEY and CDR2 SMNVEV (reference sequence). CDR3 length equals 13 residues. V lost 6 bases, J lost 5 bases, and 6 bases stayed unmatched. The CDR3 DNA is TGTGCCAGCAGACGATTGACAGGGACTGAAGCTTTCTTT. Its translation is CASRRLTGTEAFF.

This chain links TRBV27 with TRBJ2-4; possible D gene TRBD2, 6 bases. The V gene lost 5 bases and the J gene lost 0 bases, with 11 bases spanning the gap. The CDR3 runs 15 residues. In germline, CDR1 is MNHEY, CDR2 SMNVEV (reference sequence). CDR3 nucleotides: TGTGCCAGCAGTAAGGGACTCCTAGCCAAAAACATTCAGTACTTC. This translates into CASSKGLLAKNIQYF.

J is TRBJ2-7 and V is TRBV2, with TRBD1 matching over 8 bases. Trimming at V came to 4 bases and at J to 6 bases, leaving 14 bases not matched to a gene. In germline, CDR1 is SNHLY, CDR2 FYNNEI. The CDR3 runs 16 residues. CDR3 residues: CASSAMLGQGAGEQYF. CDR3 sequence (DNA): TGTGCCAGCAGTGCGATGTTAGGACAGGGTGCGGGCGAGCAGTACTTC.

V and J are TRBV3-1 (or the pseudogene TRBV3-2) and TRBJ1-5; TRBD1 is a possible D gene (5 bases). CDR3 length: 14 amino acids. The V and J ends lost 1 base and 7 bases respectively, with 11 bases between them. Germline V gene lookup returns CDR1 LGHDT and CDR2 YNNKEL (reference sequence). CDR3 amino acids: CASSQGGVGQPQHF. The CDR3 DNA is TGTGCCAGCAGCCAAGGGGGGGTAGGGCAGCCCCAGCATTTT.

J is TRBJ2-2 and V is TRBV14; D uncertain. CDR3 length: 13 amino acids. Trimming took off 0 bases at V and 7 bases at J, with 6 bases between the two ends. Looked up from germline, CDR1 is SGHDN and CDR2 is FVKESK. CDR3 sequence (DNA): TGTGCCAGCAGCCAAGATTTCGGCGGGGAGCTGTTTTTT. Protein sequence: CASSQDFGGELFF.

The CDR3 protein is CAWSVDRVDSPLHF. Here the CDR3 DNA reads TGTGCCTGGAGTGTAGACAGGGTGGATTCACCCCTCCACTTT. The V and J genes are TRBV30 and TRBJ1-6; TRBD1 matches 7 bases. This CDR3 contains 14 residues. Per the germline V gene, CDR1 is GTSNPN and CDR2 is SVGIG (reference sequence). V gave up 0 bases and J gave up 8 bases; unmatched junction bases: 4.

The CDR3 DNA sequence: TGTGCCAGCTCACTGGGCGGGGACTCCTACAATGAGCAGTTCTTC. Protein: CASSLGGDSYNEQFF. The genes are TRBV18 and TRBJ2-1, with D possibly TRBD2 on 6 matching bases. The CDR3 length is 15 residues. Germline V gene sequence: CDR1 KGHSH, CDR2 LQKENI. Trimming removed 4 bases from V and 0 bases from J, with 10 bases in between.

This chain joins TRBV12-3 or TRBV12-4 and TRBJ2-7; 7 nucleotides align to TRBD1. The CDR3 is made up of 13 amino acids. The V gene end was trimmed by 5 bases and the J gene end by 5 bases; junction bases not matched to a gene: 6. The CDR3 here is CASSPQGVDEQYF. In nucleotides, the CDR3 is TGTGCCAGCAGTCCCCAGGGGGTCGACGAGCAGTACTTC.

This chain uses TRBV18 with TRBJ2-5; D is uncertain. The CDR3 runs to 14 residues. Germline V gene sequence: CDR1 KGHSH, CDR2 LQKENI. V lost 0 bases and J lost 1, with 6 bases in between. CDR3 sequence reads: CASSPPRSQETQYF. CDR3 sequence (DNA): TGTGCCAGCTCACCACCTCGGAGCCAAGAGACCCAGTACTTC.

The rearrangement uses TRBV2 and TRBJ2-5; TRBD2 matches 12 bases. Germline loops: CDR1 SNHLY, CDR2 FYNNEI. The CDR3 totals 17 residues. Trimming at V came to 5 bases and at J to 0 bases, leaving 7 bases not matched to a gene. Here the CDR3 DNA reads TGTGCCAGCAGTCCTACTAGCGGGGGGATGTACCAAGAGACCCAGTACTTC. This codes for CASSPTSGGMYQETQYF.

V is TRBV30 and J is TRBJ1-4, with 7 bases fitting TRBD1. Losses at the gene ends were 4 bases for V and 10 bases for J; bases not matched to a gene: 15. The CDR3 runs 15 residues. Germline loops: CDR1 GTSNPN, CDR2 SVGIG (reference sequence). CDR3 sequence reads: CAWTSMTGNLGKLFF. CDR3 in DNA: TGTGCCTGGACCAGCATGACAGGGAATTTGGGAAAACTGTTTTTT.

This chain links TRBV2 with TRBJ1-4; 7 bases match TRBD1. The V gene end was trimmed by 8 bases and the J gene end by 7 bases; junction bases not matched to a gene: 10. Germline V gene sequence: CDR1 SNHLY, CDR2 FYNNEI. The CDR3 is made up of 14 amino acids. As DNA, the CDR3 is TGTGCCAGCGGACAACAGGGGACCGGTGAAAAACTGTTTTTT. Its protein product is CASGQQGTGEKLFF.

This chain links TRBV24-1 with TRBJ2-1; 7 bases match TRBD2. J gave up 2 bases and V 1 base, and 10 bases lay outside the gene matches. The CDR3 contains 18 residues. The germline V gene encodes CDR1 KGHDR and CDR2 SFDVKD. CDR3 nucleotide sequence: TGTGCCACCAGTGATTTAGGTCAGGGCCGGGGGGCCTACAATGAGCAGTTCTTC. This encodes CATSDLGQGRGAYNEQFF.

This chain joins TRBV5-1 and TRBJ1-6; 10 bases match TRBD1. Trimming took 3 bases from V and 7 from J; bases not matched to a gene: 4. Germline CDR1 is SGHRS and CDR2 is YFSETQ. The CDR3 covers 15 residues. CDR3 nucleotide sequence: TGCGCCAGCAGCTCGGGGGACAGGGGCAATTCACCCCTCCACTTT. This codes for CASSSGDRGNSPLHF.

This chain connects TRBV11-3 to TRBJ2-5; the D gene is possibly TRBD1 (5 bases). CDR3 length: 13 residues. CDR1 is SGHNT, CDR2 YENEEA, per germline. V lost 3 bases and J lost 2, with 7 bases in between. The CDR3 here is CASSLRQQETQYF. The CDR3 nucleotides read TGTGCCAGCAGCTTGCGACAGCAAGAGACCCAGTACTTC.

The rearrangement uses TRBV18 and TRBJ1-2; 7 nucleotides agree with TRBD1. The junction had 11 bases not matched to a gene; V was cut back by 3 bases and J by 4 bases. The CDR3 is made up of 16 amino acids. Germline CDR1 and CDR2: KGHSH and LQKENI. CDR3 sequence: CASSPTQGIHRYGYTF. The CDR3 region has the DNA TGTGCCAGCTCACCCACACAGGGGATCCACCGCTATGGCTACACCTTC.

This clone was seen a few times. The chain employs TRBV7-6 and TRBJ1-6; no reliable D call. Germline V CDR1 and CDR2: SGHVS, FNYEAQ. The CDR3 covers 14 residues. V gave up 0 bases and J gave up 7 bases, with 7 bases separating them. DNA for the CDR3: TGTGCCAGCAGCTTAGCAGACGGGAATTCACCCCTCCACTTT. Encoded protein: CASSLADGNSPLHF. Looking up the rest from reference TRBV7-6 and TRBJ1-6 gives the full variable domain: GAGVSQSPRYKVTKRGQDVALRCDPISGHVSLYWYRQALGQGPEFLTYFNYEAQQDKSGLPNDRFSAERPEGSISTLTIQRTEQRDSAMYRCASSLADGNSPLHFGNGTRLTVT.

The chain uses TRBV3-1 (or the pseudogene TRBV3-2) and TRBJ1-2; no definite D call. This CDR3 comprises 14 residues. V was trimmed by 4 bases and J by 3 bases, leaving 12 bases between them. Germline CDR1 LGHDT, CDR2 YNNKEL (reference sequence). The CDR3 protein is CASSPRGRYYGYTF. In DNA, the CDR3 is TGTGCCAGCAGCCCCCGCGGGAGGTACTATGGCTACACCTTC.

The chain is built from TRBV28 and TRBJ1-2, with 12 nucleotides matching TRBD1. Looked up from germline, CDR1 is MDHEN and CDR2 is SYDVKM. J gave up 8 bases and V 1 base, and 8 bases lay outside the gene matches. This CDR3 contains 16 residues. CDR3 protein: CASSLLVGQGAKGYTF. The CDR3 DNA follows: TGTGCCAGCAGTTTATTGGTGGGACAGGGGGCGAAAGGCTACACCTTC.

The CDR3 DNA reads as TGTGCCAGCAGCCCAATGGGACAGGGAAGTGAGCAGTTCTTC. It yields the protein CASSPMGQGSEQFF. The chain carries TRBV7-2 and TRBJ2-1, with 9 bases identical to TRBD1. The CDR3 has 14 residues. The junction had 8 bases not matched to a gene; V was cut back by 5 bases and J by 9 bases. Germline V CDR1 and CDR2: SGHTA, FQGNSA.